The entry below describes one T cell receptor (beta chain). Its target is unknown. Construction of the TCRbeta library involved unique molecular identifiers. TCRdb independently ran MiXCR on the PCR reads; one entry per CDR3 protein. The repertoire holds fewer than 350,000 distinct CDR3 sequences, with approximately 10% as singletons. Trimming cost V 3 bases and J 2 bases, with 11 bases left between them. Germline CDR1 reads KGHSH; CDR2 reads LQKENI. This CDR3 spans 14 amino acids. This specimen belongs to a study of T-cell reconstitution after alpha-beta-depleted transplantation in children. Broader study findings: Certain patients had high TCRbeta diversity at day 60, and it came from recipient T cells and thymic progenitors that survived. It was reported that alpha-beta T cells came from several hundred expanded graft clones (about two months after transplant). T-cell counts and diversity were attributed mostly to newly produced T cells one year after transplant.

The sequences come from peripheral blood, collected 180 days after TCRalphabeta/CD19-depleted stem cell transplant. The V and J genes are TRBV18 and TRBJ2-7; TRBD1 is a possible D gene (5 bases). The sequence came from a male patient between 2 and 9 years old who had a stem cell transplant for chronic granulomatous disease, so the T cells may come from the graft donor. The CDR3 nucleotides are TGTGCCAGCTCACCGTTGGGGCCAGCCTACGAGCAGTACTTC. It encodes CASSPLGPAYEQYF.